These 21 T cell receptor beta chains originate from one sample sequenced in a study of glioma-infiltrating T cells. Amplification of TCR alpha and beta CDR3 regions from RNA used iRepertoire nested multiplex PCR. TCRdb reprocessed the multiplex PCR reads via MiXCR and lists one record per CDR3 protein. The sample lists about 210,000 distinct CDR3 sequences, about 32% occurring once. The sequenced sample consisted of glioma tissue, nonneoplastic brain tissue, or PBMCs (not recorded which). These receptors all come from a human donor with low-grade glioma or glioblastoma, undergoing nonglioma brain surgery, or in good health (not recorded which).

The table lists this clonotype with many counts. The rearrangement links TRBV28 to TRBJ2-5, with D perhaps being TRBD1 or TRBD2 (5 bases each). From germline, CDR1 is MDHEN and CDR2 SYDVKM. V was trimmed by 10 bases and J by 5 bases, leaving 20 bases between them. CDR3 size: 14 residues. The CDR3 DNA reads TGTGCCACCAGCACCAGGGACGGGGATGAGACCCAGTACTTC. It codes for CATSTRDGDETQYF.

In this sample, this clonotype turned up many times. J is TRBJ1-1 and V is TRBV4-1; tentatively, D is TRBD1 (5 bases). This CDR3 comprises 14 residues. With 0 bases removed from V and 7 bases from J, the gap between germline ends came to 12 bases. Germline CDR1 and CDR2: MGHRA and YSYEKL. CDR3 in amino acids: CASSQDGRDDEAFF. As DNA, the CDR3 is TGCGCCAGCAGCCAAGATGGAAGGGACGATGAAGCTTTCTTT.

CDR3 in amino acids: CASSELQAANEKLFF. The CDR3 DNA reads as TGCGCCAGCAGCGAATTACAGGCCGCTAATGAAAAACTGTTTTTT. The genes are TRBV5-1 and TRBJ1-4; tentative D call: TRBD1 (5 bases). The V end lost 4 bases, the J end lost 3 bases, and 13 bases lay between the germline ends. Germline lookup yields CDR1 SGHRS and CDR2 YFSETQ. The CDR3 is 15 amino acids.

In this sample, this clonotype turned up many times. This chain connects TRBV19 to TRBJ1-5; 8 nucleotides align to TRBD1. This CDR3 comprises 14 residues. Germline V gives CDR1 LNHDA, CDR2 SQIVND (reference sequence). V lost 2 bases, J lost 11 bases, and 8 bases stayed unmatched. The CDR3 loop reads CASSISGGPGAQHF. The CDR3 DNA is TGTGCCAGTAGTATATCAGGGGGCCCGGGAGCCCAGCATTTT. The entire variable domain, with the rest obtained from reference TRBV19 and TRBJ1-5, is as follows: DGGITQSPKYLFRKEGQNVTLSCEQNLNHDAMYWYRQDPGQGLRLIYYSQIVNDFQKGDIAEGYSVSREKKESFPLTVTSAQKNPTAFYLCASSISGGPGAQHFGDGTRLSIL.

Concerning this clonotype: A much larger clone lies a single base off, so this may be a read error. The V gene is TRBV4-3, the J gene TRBJ2-7, with a tentative D call TRBD2 (5 bases). The CDR3 consists of 15 residues. Per the germline V gene, CDR1 is LGHNA and CDR2 is YSLEER. V was cut by 1 base and J by 3 bases, with 13 bases left in between. The CDR3 sequence: CASSQVAGPSYEQYF. The CDR3, as DNA: TGCGCCAGCAGCCAAGTGGCGGGCCCGAGCTACGAGCAGTACTTC.

The chain links TRBV12-3 or TRBV12-4 to TRBJ2-2; 10 bases align to TRBD2. J lost 4 bases, V lost 7 bases, and 6 bases had no gene match. This CDR3 has 15 amino acids. CDR3: CASTASGSATGELFF. DNA for the CDR3: TGTGCCAGCACTGCTAGCGGGAGCGCCACCGGGGAGCTGTTTTTT.

This clonotype was detected many times. The gene calls are TRBV7-9 and TRBJ2-1; D could derive from TRBD1 or TRBD2 (5 bases each). CDR3 length: 17 amino acids. Trimming took off 2 bases at V and 2 bases at J, with 16 bases between the two ends. CDR1 is SEHNR, CDR2 FQNEAQ, per germline (reference sequence). CDR3 region: CASSLRGPRRTYNEQFF. The CDR3 DNA reads as TGTGCCAGCAGCTTACGGGGACCTCGCAGGACCTACAATGAGCAGTTCTTC. The variable domain in full, completed from reference TRBV7-9 and TRBJ2-1, reads DTGVSQNPRHKITKRGQNVTFRCDPISEHNRLYWYRQTLGQGPEFLTYFQNEAQLEKSRLLSDRFSAERPKGSFSTLEIQRTEQGDSAMYLCASSLRGPRRTYNEQFFGPGTRLTVL.

This clonotype showed up just a few times. The rearrangement links TRBV12-3 or TRBV12-4 to TRBJ2-1; D gene unclear. V gave up 4 bases and J gave up 6 bases, with 7 bases separating them. This CDR3 region has 12 residues. CDR3 residues: CASSSFSNEQFF. The CDR3 DNA follows: TGTGCCAGCAGTTCCTTCTCCAATGAGCAGTTCTTC.

This clonotype was seen only a few times. This rearrangement joins TRBV6-1 to TRBJ2-1; 12 bases line up with TRBD2. V shed 6 bases and J 7 bases; nucleotides not matched to a gene: 16. CDR1 and CDR2 (germline): MNHNS, SASEGT. The CDR3 is made up of 18 amino acids. CDR3 coding DNA: TGTGCCAGCAGCCAAGGAGGTACTAGCGGGAGGACCACTAATGAGCAGTTCTTC. Its protein is CASSQGGTSGRTTNEQFF.

This clonotype was seen only a few times. V and J are TRBV19 and TRBJ2-1; the D gene could be TRBD1 or TRBD2 (6 bases each). The germline V and J ends were trimmed by 6 bases and 7 bases, with 16 bases remaining between them. The V gene's germline CDR1 is LNHDA and CDR2 SQIVND (reference sequence). CDR3 length: 14 amino acids. The CDR3 sequence is CASRMGGWRNEQFF. The CDR3 DNA reads as TGTGCCAGTAGAATGGGGGGCTGGAGAAATGAGCAGTTCTTC.

At least ten counts were recorded for this clonotype. The rearrangement joins TRBV7-8 to TRBJ1-6, with 7 bases identical to TRBD1. The V and J ends lost 5 bases and 0 bases, in that order; junction bases with no gene match: 7. The CDR3 has 17 residues. Germline V gene data show CDR1 as SGHVS and CDR2 as FQNEAQ. The CDR3 is CASSPIQGSSYNSPLHF. The CDR3 DNA reads TGTGCCAGCAGCCCTATACAGGGGAGCTCCTATAATTCACCCCTCCACTTT.

This clonotype has at least ten counts. The gene calls are TRBV27 and TRBJ2-1; D is unresolved. The length of the CDR3 is 13 residues. CDR1 and CDR2 (germline): MNHEY, SMNVEV (reference sequence). Trimming took 1 base from V and 6 from J, leaving 7 bases between them. The CDR3 here is CASSLFGANEQFF. CDR3 sequence (DNA): TGTGCCAGCAGTTTATTTGGCGCCAATGAGCAGTTCTTC.

This clonotype showed up many times. V is TRBV6-2 or TRBV6-3 and J is TRBJ2-1, with no clear D. The CDR3 spans 13 residues. V gave up 2 bases and J gave up 3 bases, with 5 bases separating them. Germline values: CDR1 MNHEY, CDR2 SVGEGT. CDR3 region: CASSYDGYNEQFF. The CDR3 DNA is TGTGCCAGCAGTTACGACGGCTACAATGAGCAGTTCTTC.

The chain carries TRBV3-1 and TRBJ1-3, with TRBD1 matching 9 bases. Germline-derived CDR1 and CDR2 are LGHDT and YNNKEL (reference sequence). CDR3 size: 15 residues. With 4 bases clipped from V and 6 bases from J, the junction kept 7 bases outside the gene matches. Here the CDR3 DNA reads TGTGCCAGCAGCCCGCGACAGGGGGGCGCAAACACCATATATTTT. Its protein is CASSPRQGGANTIYF.

A word on this clonotype: A read error may explain this, as a much larger clone is one base away. J is TRBJ2-2 and V is TRBV9, with D tentatively TRBD1 (5 bases). Germline loops: CDR1 SGDLS, CDR2 YYNGEE. The CDR3 runs 16 residues. With 4 bases removed from V and 3 bases from J, the gap between germline ends came to 16 bases. CDR3 nucleotide sequence: TGTGCCAGCAGCAGAAAGGGGATGGCGGACACCGGGGAGCTGTTTTTT. Protein sequence: CASSRKGMADTGELFF.

This clonotype was seen only a few times. The CDR3 sequence is CASSEISGQIYEQYF. The CDR3 DNA reads as TGTGCCAGCAGTGAAATCTCGGGACAGATTTACGAGCAGTACTTC. The chain couples TRBV2 to TRBJ2-7, with 7 bases that match TRBD1. In germline, CDR1 is SNHLY, CDR2 FYNNEI. With V trimmed by 2 bases and J by 4 bases, 8 bases remained unmatched. The CDR3 consists of 15 residues.

The V call is TRBV5-5, the J call TRBJ2-5, with no clear D. Trimming removed 3 bases at V and 4 bases at J, with 10 bases between. Germline V gene lookup returns CDR1 SGHKS and CDR2 YYEKEE (reference sequence). The CDR3 consists of 13 residues. CDR3 DNA sequence: TGTGCCAGCAGCTCGAACAGTGCAGAGACCCAGTACTTC. Encoded protein: CASSSNSAETQYF.

The chain uses TRBV5-4 and TRBJ2-1; D possibly corresponds to TRBD2 (5 bases). There are 15 residues in the CDR3. Germline assignment: CDR1 SGHNT and CDR2 YYREEE (reference sequence). V lost 3 bases and J lost 10, with 20 bases in between. The CDR3 region has the DNA TGTGCCAGCAGCTCCCAGAGGGCCGGGCGGTACGAGCAGTTCTTC. Its translation: CASSSQRAGRYEQFF.

Turning to this clonotype: A single base separates this from a much larger clone, so it may be a read error. The CDR3 loop reads CASSPWRGLEGDYEQYF. Here the CDR3 DNA reads TGTGCCAGCTCACCATGGAGGGGGCTAGAGGGAGACTACGAGCAGTACTTC. This rearrangement joins TRBV18 to TRBJ2-7; D is possibly TRBD1 (7 bases). The CDR3 has 17 amino acids. The V end was cut by 2 bases, the J end by 3 bases, with 20 bases between. Germline CDR1 KGHSH, CDR2 LQKENI.

As DNA, the CDR3 is TGCAGCGTAGGTGATCACTACGAGCAGTACTTC. Translating gives CSVGDHYEQYF. The chain employs TRBV29-1 and TRBJ2-7; unclear D gene. Trimming took off 6 bases at V and 3 bases at J, with 9 bases between the two ends. Germline assignment: CDR1 SQVTM and CDR2 ANQGSEA. The CDR3 has 11 amino acids.

This chain links TRBV19 with TRBJ2-3; the match to TRBD2 covers 7 bases. The V and J ends lost 1 base and 6 bases, in that order; junction bases with no gene match: 7. The CDR3 sequence is 15 residues long. Germline values: CDR1 LNHDA, CDR2 SQIVND (reference sequence). For the CDR3, the DNA is TGTGCCAGTAGTATAGTGACGGGAGGTCGGGATACGCAGTATTTT. Translating it yields CASSIVTGGRDTQYF. The full variable domain, with the rest looked up from reference TRBV19 and TRBJ2-3, is DGGITQSPKYLFRKEGQNVTLSCEQNLNHDAMYWYRQDPGQGLRLIYYSQIVNDFQKGDIAEGYSVSREKKESFPLTVTSAQKNPTAFYLCASSIVTGGRDTQYFGPGTRLTVL.